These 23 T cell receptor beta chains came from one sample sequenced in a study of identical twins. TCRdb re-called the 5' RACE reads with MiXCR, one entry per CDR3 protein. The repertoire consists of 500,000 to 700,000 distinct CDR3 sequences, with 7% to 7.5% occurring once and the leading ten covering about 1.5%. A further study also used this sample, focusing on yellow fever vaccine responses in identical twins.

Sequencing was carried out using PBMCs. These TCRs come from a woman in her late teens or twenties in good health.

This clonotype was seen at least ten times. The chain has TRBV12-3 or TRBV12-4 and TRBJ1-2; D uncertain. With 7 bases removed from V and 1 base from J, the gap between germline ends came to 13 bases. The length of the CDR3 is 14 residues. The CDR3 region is CASNTETNNYGYTF. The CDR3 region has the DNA TGTGCCAGCAATACAGAGACTAATAACTATGGCTACACCTTC.

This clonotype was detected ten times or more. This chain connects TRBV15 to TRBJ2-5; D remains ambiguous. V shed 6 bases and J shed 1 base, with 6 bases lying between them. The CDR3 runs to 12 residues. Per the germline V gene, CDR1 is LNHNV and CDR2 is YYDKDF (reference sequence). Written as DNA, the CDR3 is TGTGCCACCAGTTGGGGCCAAGAGACCCAGTACTTC. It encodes CATSWGQETQYF. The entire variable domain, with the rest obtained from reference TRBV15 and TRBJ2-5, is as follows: DAMVIQNPRYQVTQFGKPVTLSCSQTLNHNVMYWYQQKSSQAPKLLFHYYDKDFNNEADTPDNFQSRRPNTSFCFLDIRSPGLGDTAMYLCATSWGQETQYFGPGTRLLVL.

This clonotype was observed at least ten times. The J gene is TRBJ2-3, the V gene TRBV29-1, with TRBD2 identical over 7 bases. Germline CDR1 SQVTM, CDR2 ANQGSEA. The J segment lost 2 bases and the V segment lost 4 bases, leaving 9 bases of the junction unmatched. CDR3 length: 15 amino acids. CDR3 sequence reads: CSVGETSRTTDTQYF. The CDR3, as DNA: TGCAGCGTTGGGGAGACTAGCAGAACCACAGATACGCAGTATTTT.

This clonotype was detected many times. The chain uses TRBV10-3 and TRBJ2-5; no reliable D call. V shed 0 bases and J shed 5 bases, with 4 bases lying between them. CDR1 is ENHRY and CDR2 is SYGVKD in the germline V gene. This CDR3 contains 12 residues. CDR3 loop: CAISESRETQYF. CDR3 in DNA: TGTGCCATCAGTGAGTCGAGGGAGACCCAGTACTTC.

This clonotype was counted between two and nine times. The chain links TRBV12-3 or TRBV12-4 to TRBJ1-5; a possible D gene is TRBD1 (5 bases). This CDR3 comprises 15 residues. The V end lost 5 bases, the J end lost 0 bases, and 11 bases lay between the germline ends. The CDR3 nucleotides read TGTGCCAGCAGTATGACAGACCTTAGCAATCAGCCCCAGCATTTT. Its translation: CASSMTDLSNQPQHF.

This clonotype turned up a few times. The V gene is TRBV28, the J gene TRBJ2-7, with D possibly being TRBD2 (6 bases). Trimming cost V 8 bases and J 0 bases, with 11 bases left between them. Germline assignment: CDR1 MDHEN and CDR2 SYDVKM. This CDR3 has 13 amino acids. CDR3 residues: CASAGPPSYEQYV. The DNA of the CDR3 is TGTGCCAGCGCGGGGCCCCCCTCCTACGAGCAGTACGTC.

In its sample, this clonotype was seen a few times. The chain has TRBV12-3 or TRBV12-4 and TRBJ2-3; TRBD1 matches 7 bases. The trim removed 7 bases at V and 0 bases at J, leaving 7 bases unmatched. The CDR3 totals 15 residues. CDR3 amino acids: CASISTTGSTDTQYF. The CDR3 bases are TGTGCCAGCATCTCCACGACAGGGAGCACAGATACGCAGTATTTT.

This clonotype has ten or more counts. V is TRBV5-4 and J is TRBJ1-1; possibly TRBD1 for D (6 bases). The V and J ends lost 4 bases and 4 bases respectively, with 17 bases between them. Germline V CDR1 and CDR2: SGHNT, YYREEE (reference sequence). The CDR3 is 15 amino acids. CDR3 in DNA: TGTGCCAGCAGCCGGATTGAAACAGGGAGCACTGAAGCTTTCTTT. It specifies CASSRIETGSTEAFF.

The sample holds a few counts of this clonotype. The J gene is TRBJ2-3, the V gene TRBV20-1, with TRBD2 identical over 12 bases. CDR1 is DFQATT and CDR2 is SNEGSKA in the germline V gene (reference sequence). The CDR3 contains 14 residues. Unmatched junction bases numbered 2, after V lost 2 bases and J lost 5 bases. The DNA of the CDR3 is TGCAGTGCTAGACTAGCGGGGGGGGGAGATACGCAGTATTTT. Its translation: CSARLAGGGDTQYF.

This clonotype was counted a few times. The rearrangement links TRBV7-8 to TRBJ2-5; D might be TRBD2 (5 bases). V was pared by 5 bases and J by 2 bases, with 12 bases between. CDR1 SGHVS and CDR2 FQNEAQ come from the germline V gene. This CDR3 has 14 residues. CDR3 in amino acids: CASSAPSGQETQYF. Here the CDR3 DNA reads TGTGCCAGCAGCGCACCCTCGGGACAAGAGACCCAGTACTTC.

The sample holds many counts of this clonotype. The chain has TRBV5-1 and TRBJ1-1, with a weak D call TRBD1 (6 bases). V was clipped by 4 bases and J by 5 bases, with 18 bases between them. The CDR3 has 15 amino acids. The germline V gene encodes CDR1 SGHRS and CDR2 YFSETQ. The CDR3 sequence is CASSTGTVSNTEAFF. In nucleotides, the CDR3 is TGCGCCAGCAGCACAGGGACGGTTTCGAATACTGAAGCTTTCTTT.

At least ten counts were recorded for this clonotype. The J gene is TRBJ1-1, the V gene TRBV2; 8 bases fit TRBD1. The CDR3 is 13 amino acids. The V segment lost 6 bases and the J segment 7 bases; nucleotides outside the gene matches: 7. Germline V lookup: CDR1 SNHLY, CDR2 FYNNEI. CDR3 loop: CASSAGQAIEAFF. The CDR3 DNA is TGTGCCAGCAGCGCGGGACAGGCAATTGAAGCTTTCTTT.

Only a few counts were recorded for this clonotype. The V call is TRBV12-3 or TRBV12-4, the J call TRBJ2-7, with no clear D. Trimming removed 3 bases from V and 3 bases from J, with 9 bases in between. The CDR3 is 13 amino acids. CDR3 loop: CASSFSVDYEQYF. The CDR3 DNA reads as TGTGCCAGCAGTTTCAGTGTAGACTACGAGCAGTACTTC.

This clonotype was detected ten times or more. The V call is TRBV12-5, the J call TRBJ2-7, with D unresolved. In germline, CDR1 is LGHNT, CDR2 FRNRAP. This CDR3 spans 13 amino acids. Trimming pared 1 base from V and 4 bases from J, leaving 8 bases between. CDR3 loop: CASGLAPWYEQYF. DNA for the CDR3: TGTGCTAGTGGTTTGGCCCCCTGGTACGAGCAGTACTTC.

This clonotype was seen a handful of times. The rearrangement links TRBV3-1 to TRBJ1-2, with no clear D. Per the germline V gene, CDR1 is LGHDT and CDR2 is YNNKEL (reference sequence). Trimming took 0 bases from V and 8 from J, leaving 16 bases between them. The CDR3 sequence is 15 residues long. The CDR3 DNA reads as TGTGCCAGCAGCCAAGATCGAGGGTCAGAAGGAGGCTACACCTTC. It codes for CASSQDRGSEGGYTF.

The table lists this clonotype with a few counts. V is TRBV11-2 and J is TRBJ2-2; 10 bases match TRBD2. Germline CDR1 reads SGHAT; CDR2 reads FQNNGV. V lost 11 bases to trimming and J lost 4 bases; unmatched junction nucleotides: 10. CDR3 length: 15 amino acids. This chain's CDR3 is CAGPAGGQVTGELFF. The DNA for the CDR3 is TGTGCCGGGCCAGCGGGAGGGCAGGTCACCGGGGAGCTGTTTTTT.

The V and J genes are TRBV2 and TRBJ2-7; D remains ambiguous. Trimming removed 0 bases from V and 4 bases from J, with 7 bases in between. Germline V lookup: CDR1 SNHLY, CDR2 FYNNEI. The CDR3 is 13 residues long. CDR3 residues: CASSEARDYEQYF. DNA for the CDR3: TGTGCCAGCAGTGAAGCTCGAGATTACGAGCAGTACTTC.

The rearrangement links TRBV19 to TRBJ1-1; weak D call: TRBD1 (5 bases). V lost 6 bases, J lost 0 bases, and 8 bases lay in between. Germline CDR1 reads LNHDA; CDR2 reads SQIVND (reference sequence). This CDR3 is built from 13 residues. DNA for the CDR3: TGTGCCAGTAGGTCAGGGATGAACACTGAAGCTTTCTTT. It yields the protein CASRSGMNTEAFF. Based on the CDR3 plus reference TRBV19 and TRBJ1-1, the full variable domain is DGGITQSPKYLFRKEGQNVTLSCEQNLNHDAMYWYRQDPGQGLRLIYYSQIVNDFQKGDIAEGYSVSREKKESFPLTVTSAQKNPTAFYLCASRSGMNTEAFFGQGTRLTVV.

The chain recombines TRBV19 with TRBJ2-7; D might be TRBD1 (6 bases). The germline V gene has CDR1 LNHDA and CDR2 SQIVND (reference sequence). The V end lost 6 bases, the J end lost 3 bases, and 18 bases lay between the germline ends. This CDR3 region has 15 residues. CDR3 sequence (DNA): TGTGCCAGTAGCGTGAACCGGGACACACGCTACGAGCAGTACTTC. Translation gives CASSVNRDTRYEQYF.

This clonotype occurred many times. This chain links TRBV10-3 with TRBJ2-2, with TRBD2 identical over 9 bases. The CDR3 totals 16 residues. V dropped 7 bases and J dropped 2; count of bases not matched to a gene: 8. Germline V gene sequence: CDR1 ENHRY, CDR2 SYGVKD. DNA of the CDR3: TGTGCCATCACCCACTCGACTAGCGGAAACACCGGGGAGCTGTTTTTT. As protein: CAITHSTSGNTGELFF.

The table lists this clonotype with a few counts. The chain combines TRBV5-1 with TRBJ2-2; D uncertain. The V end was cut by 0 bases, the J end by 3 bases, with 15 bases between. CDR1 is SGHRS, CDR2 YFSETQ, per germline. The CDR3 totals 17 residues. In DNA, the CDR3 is TGCGCCAGCAGCTTGGAAGGGCCCTCTGGTCACACCGGGGAGCTGTTTTTT. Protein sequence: CASSLEGPSGHTGELFF.

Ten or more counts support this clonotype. CDR3 nucleotide sequence: TGCAGCGCTGGAGGCGTTAGCGTACAAGAGACCCAGTACTTC. It codes for CSAGGVSVQETQYF. The chain links TRBV29-1 to TRBJ2-5; possibly TRBD2 for D (5 bases). CDR3 length: 14 amino acids. Deletions cut 7 bases from V and 2 bases from J, with 17 bases between. Germline CDR1 SQVTM, CDR2 ANQGSEA.

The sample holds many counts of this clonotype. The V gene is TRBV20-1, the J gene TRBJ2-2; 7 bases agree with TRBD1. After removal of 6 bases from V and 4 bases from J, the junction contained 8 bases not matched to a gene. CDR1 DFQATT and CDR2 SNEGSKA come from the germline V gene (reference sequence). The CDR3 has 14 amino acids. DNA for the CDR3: TGCAGTGCCCCCAGGACAGGCCCCACCGGGGAGCTGTTTTTT. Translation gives CSAPRTGPTGELFF.